A single sample gave rise to the 26 T cell receptor beta chains below, sequenced in a study of OX40 agonist ivuxolimab in advanced cancers. Library preparation was by the immunoSEQ multiplex PCR assay. The source is immuneACCESS, and TCRdb retained only in-frame sequences with V and J called. Part of the clones is not carried over; for the studies checked, unresolved V genes explain less than half of this, and the remainder is unexplained. The sample contains 60,000 to 100,000 clones, 92% of them found a single time. In total, the top ten clones hold approximately 0.5% of the sample. This specimen was CD4+ or CD8+ T cells sorted from blood, taken in a trial of the OX40 agonist ivuxolimab. The receptors derive from an adult with an advanced solid tumor such as melanoma, head and neck, liver or kidney cancer.

The sample holds a few counts of this clone. In nucleotides, the CDR3 is TGTGCCAGCACCGATGGACTAGCGGGATACAATGAGCAGTTCTTC. Translated, it gives CASTDGLAGYNEQFF. The chain links TRBV7-9 to TRBJ2-1, with 12 bases that match TRBD2. Germline CDR1 SEHNR, CDR2 FQNEAQ (reference sequence). V was pared by 7 bases and J by 4 bases, with 5 bases of the junction left unmatched. The CDR3 spans 15 residues.

This clone came up once. This chain connects TRBV10-3 to TRBJ2-7, with 7 bases lining up with TRBD2. Germline CDR1 ENHRY, CDR2 SYGVKD. V gave up 5 bases and J gave up 3 bases; unmatched junction bases: 4. The CDR3 runs 13 residues. This CDR3 is CAISSSGNYEQYF. The CDR3 DNA sequence: TGTGCCATCAGTTCTAGCGGTAACTACGAGCAGTACTTC.

The chain carries TRBV7-2 and TRBJ1-2; 9 bases match TRBD1. This CDR3 has 17 residues. J gave up 0 bases and V 0 bases, and 5 bases lay outside the gene matches. The germline gives CDR1 SGHTA, CDR2 FQGNSA. In DNA form, the CDR3 reads TGTGCCAGCAGCTTAGCCGGGACAGGGTCGTCTAACTATGGCTACACCTTC. Amino acids: CASSLAGTGSSNYGYTF.

A single count supports this clone. J is TRBJ2-6 and V is TRBV7-9; D perhaps matches TRBD1 (6 bases). The CDR3 is 18 residues long. With 5 bases removed from V and 0 bases from J, the gap between germline ends came to 17 bases. Germline values: CDR1 SEHNR, CDR2 FQNEAQ (reference sequence). CDR3 residues: CASSRADRSISGANVLTF. The DNA for the CDR3 is TGTGCCAGCAGCCGGGCGGACAGAAGTATCTCTGGGGCCAACGTCCTGACTTTC. The variable domain in full, with the rest retrieved from reference TRBV7-9 and TRBJ2-6, is DTGVSQNPRHKITKRGQNVTFRCDPISEHNRLYWYRQTLGQGPEFLTYFQNEAQLEKSRLLSDRFSAERPKGSFSTLEIQRTEQGDSAMYLCASSRADRSISGANVLTFGAGSRLTVL.

The chain uses TRBV7-3 and TRBJ2-1; TRBD2 matches at 12 bases. The CDR3 runs to 16 residues. J lost 4 bases, V lost 5 bases, and 6 bases had no gene match. From germline, CDR1 is SGHTA and CDR2 FQGTGA. CDR3 region: CASSLRLAGGYNEQFF. As DNA, the CDR3 is TGTGCCAGCAGCCTTCGCCTAGCGGGAGGGTACAATGAGCAGTTCTTC.

The chain is built from TRBV2 and TRBJ2-7; TRBD1 matches at 8 bases. CDR3 length equals 13 residues. Germline CDR1 reads SNHLY; CDR2 reads FYNNEI. Trimming at V came to 5 bases and at J to 7 bases, leaving 7 bases not matched to a gene. This chain's CDR3 is CASSNRGAGEQYF. The DNA of the CDR3 is TGTGCCAGCAGTAACAGGGGGGCGGGTGAGCAGTACTTC.

V and J are TRBV11-3 and TRBJ1-1, with D tentatively TRBD1 (6 bases). In germline, CDR1 is SGHNT, CDR2 YENEEA. The CDR3 is 14 residues long. Trimming left V 0 bases short and J 1 base short, with 6 bases between. In DNA form, the CDR3 reads TGTGCCAGCAGCTTAGAGGACAGGAACACTGAAGCTTTCTTT. Protein: CASSLEDRNTEAFF. Filled out from reference TRBV11-3 and TRBJ1-1, the complete variable domain reads EAGVVQSPRYKIIEKKQPVAFWCNPISGHNTLYWYLQNLGQGPELLIRYENEEAVDDSQLPKDRFSAERLKGVDSTLKIQPAELGDSAVYLCASSLEDRNTEAFFGQGTRLTVV.

This clone was observed a handful of times. The V call is TRBV10-1, the J call TRBJ2-6; D gene ambiguous. The CDR3 contains 17 residues. CDR1 WNHNN and CDR2 SYGVQD come from the germline V gene (reference sequence). V dropped 3 bases and J dropped 0 bases, with 12 bases sitting between them. Written as DNA, the CDR3 is TGCGCCAGCAGTGATCGTTTGTATCACTCTGGGGCCAACGTCCTGACTTTC. This sequence encodes CASSDRLYHSGANVLTF.

This clone was detected only once. The chain links TRBV7-2 to TRBJ2-1; the match to TRBD2 covers 7 bases. Trimming removed 1 base from V and 3 bases from J; junction bases left unmatched: 6. Germline-derived CDR1 and CDR2 are SGHTA and FQGNSA. The CDR3 is 16 amino acids. This CDR3 reads CASSLVAASGYNEQFF. CDR3 nucleotides: TGTGCCAGCAGCTTAGTTGCGGCTAGCGGCTACAATGAGCAGTTCTTC.

This chain uses TRBV28 with TRBJ2-1, with TRBD2 matching over 7 bases. Unmatched junction bases numbered 6, after V lost 6 bases and J lost 1 base. CDR3 length: 15 amino acids. The germline V gene encodes CDR1 MDHEN and CDR2 SYDVKM. The CDR3 nucleotides read TGTGCCAGCAGGCGCGGGAGTGGGTCCTACAATGAGCAGTTCTTC. As protein: CASRRGSGSYNEQFF.

This chain joins TRBV5-6 and TRBJ2-7, with D possibly TRBD1 on 6 matching bases. V was cut by 3 bases and J by 0 bases, with 19 bases left in between. The CDR3 is made up of 17 amino acids. Germline V gene lookup returns CDR1 SGHDT and CDR2 YYEEEE. The CDR3 protein is CASSYNPFRTASYEQYF. For the CDR3, the DNA is TGTGCCAGCAGCTACAACCCCTTTAGGACAGCCTCCTACGAGCAGTACTTC.

V gene TRBV6-5 combines with J gene TRBJ2-4; tentatively, D is TRBD1 (6 bases). Germline V gene lookup returns CDR1 MNHEY and CDR2 SVGAGI. The V end was cut by 6 bases, the J end by 6 bases, with 12 bases between. This CDR3 is 13 amino acids long. The DNA for the CDR3 is TGTGCCAGCAGCCGGCAGGGGACAAACATTCAGTACTTC. It codes for CASSRQGTNIQYF.

The chain recombines TRBV18 with TRBJ2-3, with D perhaps being TRBD1 or TRBD2 (5 bases each). The CDR3 loop spans 15 amino acids. Germline V CDR1 and CDR2: KGHSH, LQKENI. The ends were cut back, 3 bases at V and 4 bases at J, with 14 bases in the middle. As DNA, the CDR3 is TGTGCCAGCTCACCCGCCGGGGCAAGCGCAGATACGCAGTATTTT. The encoded protein is CASSPAGASADTQYF.

Concerning this clone itself: At one of its ends the junction is not consistent with the germline gene, which may arise from a read error. This sequence joins TRBV30 and TRBJ2-3, with D possibly matching TRBD1 (6 bases). The CDR3 totals 12 residues. CDR1 and CDR2 from the germline V gene are GTSNPN and SVGIG (reference sequence). CDR3 amino acids: CASRGLTGTQYF. In DNA, the CDR3 is TGTGCCTCGAGAGGGCTGACAGGTACGCAGTATTTT.

Note on this clone: In the same sample, other DNA sequences code for this CDR3. Here the CDR3 reads CASSILQGAYEQYF. DNA of the CDR3: TGTGCCAGTAGTATCTTACAGGGGGCCTACGAGCAGTACTTC. The chain employs TRBV19 and TRBJ2-7; 8 bases align to TRBD1. Germline lookup yields CDR1 LNHDA and CDR2 SQIVND (reference sequence). The CDR3 covers 14 residues. Trimming at V came to 3 bases and at J to 2 bases, leaving 3 bases not matched to a gene.

The genes are TRBV9 and TRBJ2-2; D is ambiguous. The CDR3 is 16 amino acids. The germline V gene has CDR1 SGDLS and CDR2 YYNGEE. V gave up 0 bases and J gave up 1 base, with 10 bases separating them. The CDR3 DNA follows: TGTGCCAGCAGCGTAGTTGGGTCCTTGAACACCGGGGAGCTGTTTTTT. It specifies CASSVVGSLNTGELFF.

There are a few counts of this clone. The chain links TRBV7-9 to TRBJ1-1, with D unresolved. CDR3 length: 14 amino acids. The germline CDR1 and CDR2 sequences are SEHNR and FQNEAQ (reference sequence). With 3 bases removed from V and 6 bases from J, the gap between germline ends came to 14 bases. CDR3 sequence: CASSFPLVVAEAFF. The CDR3 region has the DNA TGTGCCAGCAGCTTCCCCCTCGTGGTGGCTGAAGCTTTCTTT.

The chain couples TRBV4-1 to TRBJ2-4; D not resolved. The CDR3 length is 14 residues. The germline V and J ends were trimmed by 6 bases and 0 bases, with 9 bases remaining between them. Germline CDR1 is MGHRA and CDR2 is YSYEKL. DNA of the CDR3: TGCGCCAGCAGTCCCGGGCAAGCCAAAAACATTCAGTACTTC. Its protein is CASSPGQAKNIQYF.

DNA of the CDR3: TGTGCCAGCAGTTTGGGACAGAACAATCAGCCCCAGCATTTT. It specifies CASSLGQNNQPQHF. The chain combines TRBV2 with TRBJ1-5, with TRBD1 matching 7 bases. CDR1 and CDR2 (germline): SNHLY, FYNNEI. Trimming at V came to 5 bases and at J to 3 bases, leaving 4 bases not matched to a gene. This CDR3 has 14 amino acids.

This chain joins TRBV7-9 and TRBJ1-4, with TRBD1 as a possible D gene (5 bases). Germline lookup yields CDR1 SEHNR and CDR2 FQNEAQ (reference sequence). Trimming pared 5 bases from V and 0 bases from J, leaving 19 bases between. The length of the CDR3 is 18 residues. CDR3 protein: CASSLQRGDLATNEKLFF. Here the CDR3 DNA reads TGTGCCAGCAGCCTCCAGCGCGGGGACCTAGCAACTAATGAAAAACTGTTTTTT.

The rearrangement joins TRBV19 to TRBJ2-2; TRBD1 matches 7 bases. Germline V CDR1 and CDR2: LNHDA, SQIVND (reference sequence). This CDR3 has 14 residues. The ends lost 9 bases at V and 3 bases at J; junction bases unmatched: 7. CDR3 sequence reads: CASTPGQYTGELFF. In nucleotides, the CDR3 is TGTGCCAGCACGCCGGGACAGTACACCGGGGAGCTGTTTTTT.

As concerns this clone: A read error may produce the germline difference seen at one junction end. J is TRBJ1-2 and V is TRBV29-1; D not resolved. Germline CDR1 SQVTM, CDR2 ANQGSEA. This CDR3 comprises 12 residues. CDR3 protein: CSVKDWSYGYTF. CDR3 in DNA: TGCAGCGTTAAAGACTGGTCCTATGGCTACACCTTC.

Here the CDR3 reads CASSRGLAGAFHTQYF. In DNA form, the CDR3 reads TGCGCCAGCAGCCGGGGACTAGCGGGAGCCTTCCATACGCAGTATTTT. This chain links TRBV4-1 with TRBJ2-3, with 14 bases identical to TRBD2. Germline CDR1 is MGHRA and CDR2 is YSYEKL. This CDR3 is 16 amino acids long. V trimming: 4 bases; J trimming: 7 bases; junction bases outside the gene matches: 7.

The gene calls are TRBV4-1 and TRBJ2-3, with TRBD2 as a possible D gene (5 bases). The germline V and J ends were trimmed by 0 bases and 2 bases, with 12 bases remaining between them. The CDR3 totals 16 residues. Germline CDR1 and CDR2: MGHRA and YSYEKL. The CDR3 coding sequence is TGCGCCAGCAGCCAAGAGCGAGGAGACTACACAGATACGCAGTATTTT. Its translation is CASSQERGDYTDTQYF.

This clone has a single count. The chain is built from TRBV19 and TRBJ2-3, with 14 bases aligning to TRBD2. This CDR3 is built from 19 residues. Unmatched junction bases numbered 12, after V lost 6 bases and J lost 1 base. Germline V gene sequence: CDR1 LNHDA, CDR2 SQIVND (reference sequence). CDR3 nucleotide sequence: TGTGCCAGTAGCCCGGGACTAGCGGGAGCACTCGGGGGCACAGATACGCAGTATTTT. Amino acids: CASSPGLAGALGGTDTQYF.

Only one count was recorded for this clone. The chain employs TRBV6-5 and TRBJ2-1; D not certain. This CDR3 contains 12 residues. Germline V lookup: CDR1 MNHEY, CDR2 SVGAGI. The V end was cut by 6 bases, the J end by 10 bases, with 13 bases between. This chain's CDR3 is CASSLRLGEQFF. The CDR3 region has the DNA TGTGCCAGCAGCCTTAGGTTGGGGGAGCAGTTCTTC.